One and the same sample provided the 2 T cell receptor beta chains below, sequenced in a study of T cells in Graves' hyperthyroidism and ophthalmopathy. RNA transcripts yielded amplified TCR beta CDR3 regions. The TCR CDR3 first-round RT-PCR relied on the HTBI primer set. TCRdb analysed the multiplex PCR reads with MiXCR anew, one entry per CDR3 protein. There are hundreds of thousands of distinct CDR3 sequences in the sample; about 20% occur only once, and about half lies in the top ten. Sequencing was carried out using blood. The receptors were gathered from a man aged 40-49 years with Graves' ophthalmopathy.

This clonotype was counted a few times. The chain is built from TRBV7-8 and TRBJ1-3, with D possibly matching TRBD1 (6 bases). V gave up 0 bases and J gave up 1 base, with 7 bases separating them. Looked up from germline, CDR1 is SGHVS and CDR2 is FQNEAQ. This CDR3 region has 15 residues. CDR3: CASSLAGQSGNTIYF. DNA of the CDR3: TGTGCCAGCAGCTTAGCTGGACAGTCTGGAAACACCATATATTTT.

V and J are TRBV12-3 or TRBV12-4 and TRBJ1-1; D may be TRBD1 (6 bases). This CDR3 contains 17 residues. Between the trimmed V and J ends, which lost 7 bases and 0 bases, there was a span of 21 bases. The CDR3 DNA reads as TGTGCCAGCAAAACCTCAGGGACAAATAGAATGAACACTGAAGCTTTCTTT. Protein product: CASKTSGTNRMNTEAFF.